Below, 2 T cell receptor beta chains from the same sample are listed, as sequenced in a study of cytomegalovirus exposure and HLA in healthy donors. The primer mix had 60 Vbeta and 13 Jbeta primers. The assay was immunoSEQ multiplex PCR, and TCRdb's table has in-frame clones only and misses some. Among approximately 150,000 clones listed, roughly 80% were seen once. Material for sequencing was PBMCs. These receptor sequences come from a man aged 40-50 years in good health and CMV-seropositive.

This chain uses TRBV9 with TRBJ2-5; 7 nucleotides line up with TRBD1. The length of the CDR3 is 16 residues. Unmatched junction bases numbered 10, after V lost 0 bases and J lost 5 bases. CDR1 is SGDLS and CDR2 is YYNGEE in the germline V gene. In DNA form, the CDR3 reads TGTGCCAGCAGCGTAGTCGGAAGGGGGCTTGGGGAGACCCAGTACTTC. The encoded protein is CASSVVGRGLGETQYF. The full variable domain, completed using reference TRBV9 and TRBJ2-5, is DSGVTQTPKHLITATGQRVTLRCSPRSGDLSVYWYQQSLDQGLQFLIQYYNGEERAKGNILERFSAQQFPDLHSELNLSSLELGDSALYFCASSVVGRGLGETQYFGPGTRLLVL.

V is TRBV29-1 and J is TRBJ2-3; 11 positions agree with TRBD2. The J segment lost 2 bases and the V segment lost 5 bases, leaving 3 bases of the junction unmatched. This CDR3 contains 14 residues. CDR1 SQVTM and CDR2 ANQGSEA come from the germline V gene. DNA for the CDR3: TGCAGCGTTCAGACTAGCGGGAACACAGATACGCAGTATTTT. It yields the protein CSVQTSGNTDTQYF.